The 11 T cell receptor beta chains presented below share a single source sample, sequenced in a study of blood T cell repertoires in COVID-19. The protocol was immunoSEQ multiplex PCR, while the TCRdb copy is restricted to in-frame clones and leaves out a portion. The table shows over 130,000 clones, with about 75% occurring only once. Sequenced: PBMCs or T cells enriched from blood (not recorded which). The receptor set was obtained from a woman in her forties or fifties who had recovered from COVID-19.

This chain links TRBV7-9 with TRBJ1-1, with 9 bases fitting TRBD1. This CDR3 comprises 13 residues. Trimming took 10 bases from V and 0 from J; bases not matched to a gene: 3. Germline V gene sequence: CDR1 SEHNR, CDR2 FQNEAQ (reference sequence). The CDR3 DNA reads as TGTGCCACGGGACAGGGTTTGAACACTGAAGCTTTCTTT. Its translation: CATGQGLNTEAFF.

The chain has TRBV4-2 and TRBJ1-6; D is unresolved. CDR1 and CDR2 (germline): LGHNA, YNFKEQ. V was cut by 0 bases and J by 12 bases, with 12 bases left in between. The CDR3 runs to 14 residues. This chain's CDR3 is CASSQDLTGGPLHF. The DNA of the CDR3 is TGTGCCAGCAGCCAAGATCTGACCGGAGGACCCCTCCACTTT.

J is TRBJ1-1 and V is TRBV7-9; 10 bases agree with TRBD1. The germline gives CDR1 SEHNR, CDR2 FQNEAQ (reference sequence). The junction had 4 bases not matched to a gene; V was cut back by 5 bases and J by 10 bases. This CDR3 spans 12 amino acids. This CDR3 is CASSRQGAGAFF. CDR3 bases: TGTGCCAGCAGCCGACAGGGGGCGGGAGCTTTCTTT.

This rearrangement joins TRBV4-1 to TRBJ2-7; D remains unclear. CDR3 length equals 13 residues. In germline, CDR1 is MGHRA, CDR2 YSYEKL. The V gene lost 1 base and the J gene lost 1 base, with 5 bases spanning the gap. In DNA form, the CDR3 reads TGCGCCAGCAGCCAAGTGACTTCCTACGAGCAGTACTTC. It specifies CASSQVTSYEQYF.

The chain links TRBV18 to TRBJ2-7; 7 bases line up with TRBD1. V trimming: 6 bases; J trimming: 6 bases; junction bases outside the gene matches: 2. The CDR3 contains 11 residues. Germline V lookup: CDR1 KGHSH, CDR2 LQKENI. CDR3 sequence (DNA): TGTGCCAGCTCTAACAGGGGCGAGCAGTACTTC. It encodes CASSNRGEQYF.

This chain links TRBV27 with TRBJ1-6; maybe TRBD1 (5 bases). This CDR3 is 15 amino acids long. Per the germline V gene, CDR1 is MNHEY and CDR2 is SMNVEV (reference sequence). V was shortened by 1 base and J by 6 bases, with 10 bases between the two germline ends. CDR3 sequence reads: CASSLFGGSNSPLHF. The CDR3 DNA reads TGTGCCAGCAGTTTATTCGGGGGAAGTAATTCACCCCTCCACTTT.

The chain joins TRBV5-4 to TRBJ2-3; TRBD2 matches 8 bases. The V gene's germline CDR1 is SGHNT and CDR2 YYREEE (reference sequence). CDR3 length: 15 residues. J lost 5 bases, V lost 5 bases, and 10 bases had no gene match. DNA of the CDR3: TGTGCCAGCAGGCGAGGCGGGAGGAATATAGATACGCAGTATTTT. Amino acid sequence: CASRRGGRNIDTQYF.

This clone appeared a single time. V gene TRBV28 combines with J gene TRBJ2-1, with D perhaps TRBD2 (5 bases). The length of the CDR3 is 14 residues. Germline V lookup: CDR1 MDHEN, CDR2 SYDVKM. V was clipped by 6 bases and J by 7 bases, with 16 bases between them. The CDR3 loop reads CASRTTERVNEQFF. The CDR3, as DNA: TGTGCCAGCAGAACGACCGAGAGGGTTAATGAGCAGTTCTTC.

The chain recombines TRBV3-1 (or the pseudogene TRBV3-2) with TRBJ1-4; TRBD1 agrees at 9 bases. Germline V gene sequence: CDR1 LGHDT, CDR2 YNNKEL (reference sequence). With 6 bases clipped from V and 5 bases from J, the junction kept 4 bases outside the gene matches. This CDR3 is 14 amino acids long. DNA of the CDR3: TGTGCCAGCAGACTGACAGGGGGAAATGAAAAACTGTTTTTT. Translating gives CASRLTGGNEKLFF.

The J gene is TRBJ2-5, the V gene TRBV21-1; the DNA was not used to check the table's D call, TRBD2. TRBV21-1 is tagged as a pseudogene. The CDR3 spans 14 residues. The CDR3 DNA follows: TGTGCCAGCAGCCAAGGACATAGCAGCGGGACCCAGTACTTC. The encoded protein is CASSQGHSSGTQYF.

The J gene is TRBJ2-3, the V gene TRBV10-3; possible D gene TRBD1, 8 bases. The CDR3 spans 13 residues. CDR1 is ENHRY, CDR2 SYGVKD, per germline. V gave up 9 bases and J gave up 9 bases, with 19 bases separating them. The CDR3 DNA is TGTGCCATATTAGCCGGACAGGGAGGGACGCAGTATTTT. This codes for CAILAGQGGTQYF.